The next 26 T cell receptor beta chains were all read from a single sample in a study of blood T cell repertoires in COVID-19. The data were produced by immunoSEQ multiplex PCR, yet TCRdb's version contains in-frame clones alone and is incomplete. The data hold about 270,000 clones, with about 86% observed a single time. The specimen sequenced was peripheral blood. These TCRs come from a woman in her 30s with COVID-19, enrolled during active disease.

The chain employs TRBV19 and TRBJ2-1, with a possible D match to TRBD1 (6 bases). The CDR3 spans 11 residues. V lost 6 bases and J lost 10, with 10 bases in between. Germline V gene data show CDR1 as LNHDA and CDR2 as SQIVND (reference sequence). The DNA of the CDR3 is TGTGCCAGTAGGGACAGTCTGGAGCAGTTCTTC. Translating gives CASRDSLEQFF.

The rearrangement uses TRBV5-4 and TRBJ1-2; 10 bases fit TRBD1. From germline, CDR1 is SGHNT and CDR2 YYREEE (reference sequence). The length of the CDR3 is 14 residues. The trim removed 10 bases at V and 2 bases at J, leaving 8 bases unmatched. The CDR3 coding sequence is TGTGCCGGCCGGGACAGGGGTGCAAACTATGGCTACACCTTC. Translation gives CAGRDRGANYGYTF.

This sequence joins TRBV5-1 and TRBJ1-2, with unresolved D. The V gene's germline CDR1 is SGHRS and CDR2 YFSETQ. The CDR3 is 11 residues long. Trimming took off 3 bases at V and 12 bases at J, with 12 bases between the two ends. The CDR3 DNA is TGCGCCAGCAGCTCTGATTATTTAGACACCTTC. Its translation is CASSSDYLDTF.

This chain connects TRBV12-3 or TRBV12-4 to TRBJ2-7; D not resolved. The CDR3 spans 13 residues. The V and J ends lost 2 bases and 1 base respectively, with 6 bases between them. The CDR3 loop reads CASSLYGSYEQYF. As DNA, the CDR3 is TGTGCCAGCAGTTTATACGGGTCCTACGAGCAGTACTTC.

The V and J genes are TRBV5-6 and TRBJ1-3, with 7 bases lining up with TRBD1. Per germline, CDR1 SGHDT and CDR2 YYEEEE. The CDR3 runs 14 residues. The V segment lost 3 bases and the J segment 2 bases; nucleotides outside the gene matches: 2. Here the CDR3 reads CASSSGQPGNTIYF. CDR3 sequence (DNA): TGTGCCAGCAGCTCGGGACAGCCTGGAAACACCATATATTTT.

This chain connects TRBV19 to TRBJ2-7; 9 positions agree with TRBD2. CDR3 length equals 15 residues. J was trimmed by 2 bases and V by 3 bases; bases with no gene match: 5. Germline V gene lookup returns CDR1 LNHDA and CDR2 SQIVND (reference sequence). The CDR3 spells CASSIVLAGTYEQYF. Written as DNA, the CDR3 is TGTGCCAGTAGTATTGTGCTAGCGGGGACCTACGAGCAGTACTTC.

This CDR3 reads CASSRRRGPTEAFF. As DNA, the CDR3 is TGTGCCAGCAGCCGGCGCAGGGGCCCCACTGAAGCTTTCTTT. V and J are TRBV6-5 and TRBJ1-1, with D possibly matching TRBD1 (6 bases). Trimming removed 6 bases from V and 4 bases from J, with 15 bases in between. Germline CDR1 and CDR2: MNHEY and SVGAGI. The CDR3 has 14 residues.

The V gene is TRBV28, the J gene TRBJ2-5; 7 nucleotides match TRBD1. This CDR3 has 14 residues. Germline V gives CDR1 MDHEN, CDR2 SYDVKM. V shed 4 bases and J 5 bases; nucleotides not matched to a gene: 7. CDR3 nucleotide sequence: TGTGCCAGCAGTTCAACAGGGGTTTGGGAGACCCAGTACTTC. Translated, it gives CASSSTGVWETQYF.

The CDR3 coding sequence is TGTGCCAGTAGTAGGGCTCTGAACACTGAAGCTTTCTTT. Translation: CASSRALNTEAFF. The chain links TRBV19 to TRBJ1-1; D unresolved. From germline, CDR1 is LNHDA and CDR2 SQIVND (reference sequence). The ends were cut back, 4 bases at V and 0 bases at J, with 6 bases in the middle. The CDR3 totals 13 residues.

This chain uses TRBV19 with TRBJ1-6; D unresolved. V shed 6 bases and J shed 3 bases, with 18 bases lying between them. There are 17 residues in the CDR3. Germline-derived CDR1 and CDR2 are LNHDA and SQIVND (reference sequence). The CDR3 protein is CASRRESGRNYNSPLHF. The CDR3 DNA reads TGTGCCAGTAGAAGGGAGTCGGGTCGAAACTATAATTCACCCCTCCACTTT.

V gene TRBV18 combines with J gene TRBJ2-7; a possible D gene is TRBD2 (6 bases). Germline V CDR1 and CDR2: KGHSH, LQKENI. Trimming pared 6 bases from V and 7 bases from J, leaving 16 bases between. There are 13 residues in the CDR3. This CDR3 reads CASSRDSVSEQYF. The CDR3, as DNA: TGTGCCAGCTCGCGGGACTCTGTTTCGGAGCAGTACTTC.

The chain links TRBV3-1 (or the pseudogene TRBV3-2) to TRBJ1-5; TRBD1 matches at 8 bases. The CDR3 sequence is 14 residues long. The V gene's germline CDR1 is LGHDT and CDR2 YNNKEL (reference sequence). J lost 7 bases, V lost 4 bases, and 6 bases had no gene match. The CDR3 here is CASSPIQGAQPQHF. The CDR3 DNA is TGTGCCAGCAGCCCGATTCAGGGGGCACAGCCCCAGCATTTT.

The chain combines TRBV7-9 with TRBJ1-5; D may be TRBD1 (5 bases). Germline-derived CDR1 and CDR2 are SEHNR and FQNEAQ (reference sequence). The CDR3 spans 13 residues. V was trimmed by 4 bases and J by 5 bases, leaving 9 bases between them. CDR3 bases: TGTGCCAGCAGCTGGACATCCGATCAGCCCCAGCATTTT. It specifies CASSWTSDQPQHF.

The gene calls are TRBV7-6 and TRBJ2-2; 10 nucleotides align to TRBD2. The germline gives CDR1 SGHVS, CDR2 FNYEAQ. The V segment lost 5 bases and the J segment 6 bases; nucleotides outside the gene matches: 9. The CDR3 contains 16 residues. The CDR3 protein is CASSATSGAFPGELFF. Here the CDR3 DNA reads TGTGCCAGCAGCGCTACTAGCGGGGCGTTCCCCGGGGAGCTGTTTTTT.

The CDR3 region is CASTPPQKFPDTQYF. The CDR3 bases are TGTGCCAGTACCCCCCCACAAAAGTTTCCAGATACGCAGTATTTT. This chain joins TRBV19 and TRBJ2-3, with D unclear. V lost 7 bases and J 4 bases, leaving 18 bases between the germline ends. The CDR3 loop spans 15 amino acids. Germline CDR1 is LNHDA and CDR2 is SQIVND (reference sequence).

The genes are TRBV7-9 and TRBJ2-7, with 10 bases matching TRBD1. Germline V gene sequence: CDR1 SEHNR, CDR2 FQNEAQ (reference sequence). CDR3 length: 17 residues. Trimming cost V 5 bases and J 3 bases; bases outside gene matches: 13. CDR3 sequence (DNA): TGTGCCAGCAGCCCTGGTTCAAGTGGGACAGGGGTCTACGAGCAGTACTTC. Its translation: CASSPGSSGTGVYEQYF.

This clone was picked up one time. V usage is TRBV10-1 and J usage is TRBJ2-1; 8 bases match TRBD1. The CDR3 loop spans 13 amino acids. V lost 10 bases to trimming and J lost 2 bases; unmatched junction nucleotides: 4. The germline CDR1 and CDR2 sequences are WNHNN and SYGVQD (reference sequence). The CDR3 loop reads CATTGQAYNEQFF. The CDR3 nucleotides read TGCGCCACTACGGGACAGGCCTACAATGAGCAGTTCTTC.

In its sample, this clone was seen many times. The CDR3 spells CASSRTGEFSEQYF. As DNA, the CDR3 is TGTGCCAGCAGCCGGACAGGGGAGTTCTCCGAGCAGTACTTC. This chain connects TRBV6-6 to TRBJ2-7; 9 bases are shared with TRBD1. After removal of 6 bases from V and 6 bases from J, the junction contained 9 bases not matched to a gene. Germline V gene data show CDR1 as MNHNY and CDR2 as SVGAGI (reference sequence). The CDR3 has 14 residues.

The chain employs TRBV5-1 and TRBJ1-3, with 9 bases lining up with TRBD1. The germline CDR1 and CDR2 sequences are SGHRS and YFSETQ. The V segment lost 4 bases and the J segment 1 base; nucleotides outside the gene matches: 6. This CDR3 has 16 residues. CDR3 protein: CASSMGQGGSGNTIYF. Here the CDR3 DNA reads TGCGCCAGCAGCATGGGACAGGGAGGTTCTGGAAACACCATATATTTT.

The rearrangement uses TRBV7-2 and TRBJ2-1, with D maybe TRBD2 (5 bases). CDR3 size: 15 residues. Trimming took 1 base from V and 7 from J, leaving 14 bases between them. The V gene's germline CDR1 is SGHTA and CDR2 FQGNSA. The chain's CDR3 is CASSLVVEGSNEQFF. The CDR3 nucleotides read TGTGCCAGCAGCTTAGTTGTCGAGGGATCGAATGAGCAGTTCTTC.

V and J are TRBV6-5 and TRBJ1-1, with a weak D call TRBD1 (6 bases). Germline V gene sequence: CDR1 MNHEY, CDR2 SVGAGI. The CDR3 sequence is 14 residues long. V lost 2 bases to trimming and J lost 4 bases, with 11 bases between them. CDR3 sequence (DNA): TGTGCCAGCAGTTACGAGGGGGAGGGCACTGAAGCTTTCTTT. Translated, it gives CASSYEGEGTEAFF.

The count of this clone is one. The V gene is TRBV25-1, the J gene TRBJ1-6; TRBD1 matches at 9 bases. V dropped 7 bases and J dropped 11; count of bases not matched to a gene: 6. Looked up from germline, CDR1 is MGHDK and CDR2 is SYGVNS. The CDR3 is 13 residues long. The CDR3 loop is CASTGTGYPPLHF. The CDR3 DNA is TGTGCCAGCACCGGGACAGGGTACCCACCCCTCCACTTT.

The V gene is TRBV5-4, the J gene TRBJ2-5; possibly TRBD1 for D (5 bases). The CDR3 has 12 amino acids. The germline V gene encodes CDR1 SGHNT and CDR2 YYREEE (reference sequence). The V and J ends lost 5 bases and 5 bases respectively, with 10 bases between them. For the CDR3, the DNA is TGTGCCAGCAGTCTGGGGCGGGAGACCCAGTACTTC. This encodes CASSLGRETQYF.

In its sample, this clone was seen a few times. The chain links TRBV2 to TRBJ2-2; maybe TRBD2 (8 bases). CDR3 length: 15 residues. Germline loops: CDR1 SNHLY, CDR2 FYNNEI. With 8 bases removed from V and 3 bases from J, the gap between germline ends came to 16 bases. Here the CDR3 reads CASLSGGGYTGELFF. The CDR3 nucleotides are TGTGCCAGCCTTTCGGGAGGGGGCTACACCGGGGAGCTGTTTTTT. The variable domain in full, completed from reference TRBV2 and TRBJ2-2, reads EPEVTQTPSHQVTQMGQEVILRCVPISNHLYFYWYRQILGQKVEFLVSFYNNEISEKSEIFDDQFSVERPDGSNFTLKIRSTKLEDSAMYFCASLSGGGYTGELFFGEGSRLTVL.

This rearrangement joins TRBV18 to TRBJ2-3; 10 bases fit TRBD1. CDR3 length: 17 residues. Germline V lookup: CDR1 KGHSH, CDR2 LQKENI. V was clipped by 4 bases and J by 0 bases; unmatched bases: 7. CDR3 protein: CASSRQGAQGSTDTQYF. The CDR3 bases are TGTGCCAGCTCACGACAGGGGGCGCAGGGTAGCACAGATACGCAGTATTTT.

J is TRBJ2-1 and V is TRBV7-9; 9 bases fit TRBD2. The CDR3 consists of 14 residues. V was clipped by 5 bases and J by 6 bases; unmatched bases: 5. CDR1 and CDR2 from the germline V gene are SEHNR and FQNEAQ (reference sequence). This CDR3 reads CASSPGLAINEQFF. CDR3 DNA: TGTGCCAGCAGCCCGGGACTAGCTATCAATGAGCAGTTCTTC.